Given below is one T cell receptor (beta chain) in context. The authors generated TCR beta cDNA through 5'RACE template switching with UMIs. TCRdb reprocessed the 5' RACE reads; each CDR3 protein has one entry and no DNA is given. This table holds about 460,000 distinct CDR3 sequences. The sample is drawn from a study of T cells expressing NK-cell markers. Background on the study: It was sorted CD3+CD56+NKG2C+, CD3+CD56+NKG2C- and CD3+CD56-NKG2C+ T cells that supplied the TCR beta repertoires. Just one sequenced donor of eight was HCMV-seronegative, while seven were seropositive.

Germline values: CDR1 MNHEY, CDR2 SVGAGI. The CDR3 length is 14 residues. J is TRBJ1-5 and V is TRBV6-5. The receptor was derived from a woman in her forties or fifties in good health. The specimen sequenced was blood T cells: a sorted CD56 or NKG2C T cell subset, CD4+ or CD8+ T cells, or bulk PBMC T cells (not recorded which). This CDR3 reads CASSYAGWNQPQHF.